Shown below are 17 T cell receptor beta chains from a single sample sequenced in a study of cytomegalovirus exposure and HLA in healthy donors (dated by TCRdb to the late 2010s). The method behind the library was the immunoSEQ multiplex PCR assay. The multiplex PCR relied on a mix of 60 forward primers for TCR Vbeta segments and 13 reverse primers for TCR Jbeta segments. Not all clones reach the TCRdb copy of this immuneACCESS table, which keeps in-frame sequences only. Checked studies attribute under half of the gap to unresolved V genes and leave the rest unexplained. Within this sample are 58,000 or so clones, with roughly 70% of them counted one time only. The ten largest make up around 27% of the sample. Sequenced material: PBMCs. These receptors were collected from a man aged 45 to 65 in good health and CMV-seropositive.

The V call is TRBV15, the J call TRBJ1-5, with TRBD1 identical over 10 bases. Germline loops: CDR1 LNHNV, CDR2 YYDKDF (reference sequence). The CDR3 runs to 19 residues. V lost 0 bases, J lost 7 bases, and 15 bases stayed unmatched. The CDR3, as DNA: TGTGCCACCAGCAGAGATGTCCCGGGACAGGGGCCCGGTCGGCAGCCCCAGCATTTT. It encodes CATSRDVPGQGPGRQPQHF.

The rearrangement uses TRBV27 and TRBJ2-3; the D is unclear. This CDR3 is built from 13 residues. V was trimmed by 7 bases and J by 1 base, leaving 9 bases between them. CDR1 MNHEY and CDR2 SMNVEV come from the germline V gene (reference sequence). CDR3: CASTLLGTDTQYF. For the CDR3, the DNA is TGTGCCAGCACCCTCCTCGGCACAGATACGCAGTATTTT.

J is TRBJ1-1 and V is TRBV10-1; no reliable D call. The germline V and J ends were trimmed by 6 bases and 0 bases, with 11 bases remaining between them. Germline loops: CDR1 WNHNN, CDR2 SYGVQD (reference sequence). This CDR3 contains 14 residues. In DNA form, the CDR3 reads TGCGCCAGCAGCGTTGGACTTATGAACACTGAAGCTTTCTTT. Its translation: CASSVGLMNTEAFF.

Here the CDR3 DNA reads TGTGCCATCAGTCCGGCGGGGACTCGCACAGATACGCAGTATTTT. Translated, it gives CAISPAGTRTDTQYF. The chain combines TRBV10-3 with TRBJ2-3, with D tentatively TRBD2 (6 bases). Germline V gene sequence: CDR1 ENHRY, CDR2 SYGVKD. Trimming took 5 bases from V and 1 from J, leaving 13 bases between them. This CDR3 is built from 15 residues.

This chain links TRBV6-1 with TRBJ1-5, with 12 bases lining up with TRBD1. CDR1 is MNHNS and CDR2 is SASEGT in the germline V gene. Trimming took 3 bases from V and 7 from J; bases not matched to a gene: 19. This CDR3 region has 20 residues. The CDR3 sequence is CASSERRLGQGAARGQPQHF. In DNA form, the CDR3 reads TGTGCCAGCAGTGAGCGGAGGTTGGGACAGGGGGCCGCGAGGGGACAGCCCCAGCATTTT.

The chain uses TRBV29-1 and TRBJ2-7; 9 bases map to TRBD1. The CDR3 consists of 14 residues. Germline V lookup: CDR1 SQVTM, CDR2 ANQGSEA. With V trimmed by 6 bases and J by 2 bases, 8 bases remained unmatched. The DNA for the CDR3 is TGCAGCGTGGAGGGGGACAGGGAAACCTACGAGCAGTACTTC. As protein: CSVEGDRETYEQYF.

The chain links TRBV6-6 to TRBJ2-3, with D perhaps TRBD1 (5 bases). Per germline, CDR1 MNHNY and CDR2 SVGAGI (reference sequence). V dropped 6 bases and J dropped 2 bases, with 18 bases sitting between them. The CDR3 is 16 amino acids. The CDR3 DNA reads TGTGCCAGCAGGCTGGGGCCCCCCCTCCCCACAGATACGCAGTATTTT. This gives the protein CASRLGPPLPTDTQYF.

The rearrangement links TRBV4-3 to TRBJ1-1; D perhaps matches TRBD1 (6 bases). The germline V gene has CDR1 LGHNA and CDR2 YSLEER. The CDR3 consists of 14 residues. V dropped 4 bases and J dropped 1 base, with 10 bases sitting between them. In DNA form, the CDR3 reads TGCGCCAGCAGCCCTCAGGGGAGGAACACTGAAGCTTTCTTT. It codes for CASSPQGRNTEAFF.

The chain is built from TRBV5-1 and TRBJ1-4; possible D gene TRBD1, 5 bases. Germline-derived CDR1 and CDR2 are SGHRS and YFSETQ. This CDR3 spans 15 amino acids. The germline V and J ends were trimmed by 1 base and 5 bases, with 12 bases remaining between them. CDR3 DNA sequence: TGCGCCAGCAGCTTGTACGGGGGGATGAATGAAAAACTGTTTTTT. Residues: CASSLYGGMNEKLFF.

The V call is TRBV28, the J call TRBJ1-2, with 12 bases aligning to TRBD1. The germline V gene has CDR1 MDHEN and CDR2 SYDVKM. Losses at the gene ends were 1 base for V and 6 bases for J; bases not matched to a gene: 6. There are 16 residues in the CDR3. Written as DNA, the CDR3 is TGTGCCAGCAGTTTATTCCCAGGGACAGGGGGCGATGGCTACACCTTC. Translation: CASSLFPGTGGDGYTF.

The CDR3 nucleotides are TGTGCCAGCAGGACAGGGAATCTAAATGGCTACACCTTC. This codes for CASRTGNLNGYTF. The rearrangement links TRBV2 to TRBJ1-2; 7 bases map to TRBD1. CDR3 length equals 13 residues. The V and J ends lost 6 bases and 6 bases, in that order; junction bases with no gene match: 7. Germline CDR1 reads SNHLY; CDR2 reads FYNNEI.

This chain connects TRBV4-1 to TRBJ2-5; D is possibly TRBD2 (7 bases). In germline, CDR1 is MGHRA, CDR2 YSYEKL. V lost 2 bases to trimming and J lost 0 bases, with 19 bases between them. The CDR3 consists of 18 residues. The CDR3 spells CASSQFVGGDPYQETQYF. CDR3 DNA sequence: TGCGCCAGCAGCCAATTCGTAGGGGGGGACCCTTACCAAGAGACCCAGTACTTC.

The chain has TRBV5-1 and TRBJ1-4, with TRBD1 identical over 7 bases. The CDR3 length is 15 residues. J gave up 4 bases and V 4 bases, and 7 bases lay outside the gene matches. Germline loops: CDR1 SGHRS, CDR2 YFSETQ. CDR3 sequence reads: CASSPWDSINEKLFF. For the CDR3, the DNA is TGCGCCAGCAGCCCGTGGGACAGTATTAATGAAAAACTGTTTTTT.

This clone was detected only a few times. The genes are TRBV19 and TRBJ1-2; perhaps TRBD1 as D (5 bases). Germline assignment: CDR1 LNHDA and CDR2 SQIVND (reference sequence). This CDR3 region has 14 residues. V dropped 6 bases and J dropped 2 bases, with 13 bases sitting between them. CDR3 sequence: CASSPREGNYGYTF. CDR3 DNA sequence: TGTGCCAGTAGCCCCAGGGAGGGAAACTATGGCTACACCTTC. The full variable domain, rest sourced from reference TRBV19 and TRBJ1-2, is DGGITQSPKYLFRKEGQNVTLSCEQNLNHDAMYWYRQDPGQGLRLIYYSQIVNDFQKGDIAEGYSVSREKKESFPLTVTSAQKNPTAFYLCASSPREGNYGYTFGSGTRLTVV.

This clone was counted between two and nine times. The V call is TRBV6-6, the J call TRBJ1-1, with 8 bases identical to TRBD1. Trimming took 5 bases from V and 4 from J; bases not matched to a gene: 6. This CDR3 has 14 residues. The V gene's germline CDR1 is MNHNY and CDR2 SVGAGI (reference sequence). CDR3 sequence: CASSIQGDGTEAFF. CDR3 DNA sequence: TGTGCCAGCAGTATACAGGGGGACGGCACTGAAGCTTTCTTT.

CDR3 DNA: TGTTCGGGAGCCCGCATGAACACTGAAGCTTTCTTT. Translation: CSGARMNTEAFF. The V and J genes are TRBV2 and TRBJ1-1; D remains ambiguous. This CDR3 is 12 amino acids long. Germline V lookup: CDR1 SNHLY, CDR2 FYNNEI.

This sequence joins TRBV6-1 and TRBJ1-5; TRBD1 might be the D (6 bases). V dropped 6 bases and J dropped 1 base, with 10 bases sitting between them. The CDR3 is 14 amino acids. From germline, CDR1 is MNHNS and CDR2 SASEGT. The CDR3 sequence: CASRVGQSNQPQHF. In nucleotides, the CDR3 is TGTGCCAGCAGGGTAGGACAGAGCAATCAGCCCCAGCATTTT.